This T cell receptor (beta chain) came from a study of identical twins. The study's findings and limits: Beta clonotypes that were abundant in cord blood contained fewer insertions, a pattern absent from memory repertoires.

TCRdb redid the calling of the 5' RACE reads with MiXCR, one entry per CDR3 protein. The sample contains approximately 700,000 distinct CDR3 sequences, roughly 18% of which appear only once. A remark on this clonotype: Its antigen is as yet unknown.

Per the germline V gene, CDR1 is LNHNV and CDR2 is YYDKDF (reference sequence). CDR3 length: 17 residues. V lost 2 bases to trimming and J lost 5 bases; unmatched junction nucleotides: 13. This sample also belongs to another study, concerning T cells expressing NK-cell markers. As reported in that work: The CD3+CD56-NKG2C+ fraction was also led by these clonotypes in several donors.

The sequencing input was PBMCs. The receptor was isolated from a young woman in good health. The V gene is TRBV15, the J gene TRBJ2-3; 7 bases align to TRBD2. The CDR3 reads CATSRRGAGHRVDTQYF. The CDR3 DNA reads TGTGCCACCAGCAGAAGAGGAGCGGGGCATAGGGTAGATACGCAGTATTTT.